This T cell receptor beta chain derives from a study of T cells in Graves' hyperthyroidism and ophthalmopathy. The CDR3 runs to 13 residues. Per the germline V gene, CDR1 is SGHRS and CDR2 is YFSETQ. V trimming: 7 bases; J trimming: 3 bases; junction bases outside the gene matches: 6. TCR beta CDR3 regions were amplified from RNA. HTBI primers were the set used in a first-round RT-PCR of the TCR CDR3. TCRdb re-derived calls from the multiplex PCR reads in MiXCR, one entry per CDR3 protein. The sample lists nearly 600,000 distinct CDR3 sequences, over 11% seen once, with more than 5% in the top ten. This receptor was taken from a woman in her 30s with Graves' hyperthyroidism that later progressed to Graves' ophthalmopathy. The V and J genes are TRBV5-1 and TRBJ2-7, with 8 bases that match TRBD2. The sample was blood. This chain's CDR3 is CASATGRDYEQYF. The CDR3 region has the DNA TGCGCCAGCGCTACCGGGAGGGACTACGAGCAGTACTTC. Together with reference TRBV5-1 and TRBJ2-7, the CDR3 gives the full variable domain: KAGVTQTPRYLIKTRGQQVTLSCSPISGHRSVSWYQQTPGQGLQFLFEYFSETQRNKGNFPGRFSGRQFSNSRSEMNVSTLELGDSALYLCASATGRDYEQYFGPGTRLTVT.